Below, one T cell receptor beta chain is given with its context. This clone was counted only a few times. What this receptor recognizes is not known. Within one base of it there is no much larger clone, and no base qualities were kept. The cohort consisted of 600 to 750 healthy bone marrow donors. At the time of sampling, every cohort member was nominally healthy, though immune exposures that went unrecorded were likely present. The donor tested CMV seronegative, placing the donor among the 300 to 450 seronegative members of the cohort. Each donor provided a peripheral blood sample, and peripheral blood mononuclear cells were used for TCR beta sequencing. Genomic DNA extraction from the blood cell samples was performed with the Qiagen DNeasy Blood Extraction Kit. The CDR1 and CDR2 encoded by the germline V gene are MDHEN and SYDVKM. V is cut back by 6 bases and J by 7 bases, with 13 bases in the junction unmatched. The CDR3 covers 15 residues, taking in both the cysteine and the phenylalanine. Only the CDR3 DNA is retained, 45 bases long and in frame from the first base.

The receptor library was made with the immunoSEQ multiplex PCR assay. The multiplex PCR relied on a mix of 60 forward primers for TCR Vbeta segments and 13 reverse primers for TCR Jbeta segments. A multiplex PCR assay on genomic DNA amplified the CDR3 region of rearranged TCR beta genes. The Illumina HiSeq System was used to sequence the amplified TCR beta libraries as 87-base-pair reads. Per the authors' processing: In a later analysis, tens of millions of unique TCR beta chains were counted across the roughly 670 repertoires, and roughly 10 million of these chains were shared by at least two donors. Raw reads were error-corrected and collapsed into unique sequences with a nearest-neighbor algorithm that merged closely related sequences to remove PCR and sequencing errors. Alignment of CDR3 sequences to IMGT reference sequences was used to assign V, D and J gene segments. For a sequence to be retained, at least a six-nucleotide match to both a V gene segment and a J gene segment was required. Rearrangements were classified as productive when the CDR3 lacked stop codons and remained in frame with V and J, and all other rearrangements were classified as non-productive. Following IMGT convention, CDR3 was defined as the stretch from the second conserved V-encoded cysteine to the conserved J-encoded phenylalanine. The earlier analysis of 500 to 650 of the donors excluded any sequence lacking an unambiguous match to a single V gene segment. An earlier analysis of 587 of the donors called V segments functional above 56.7% productive rearrangements and segregating when the between-donor standard deviation exceeded 5%. A statistical classification framework was developed to diagnose cytomegalovirus status using the catalog of TCR beta chain sequences. V and J gene assignment, in a later analysis, came from comparing TCR nucleotide sequences with IMGT/GENE-DB human TR gene sequences. In a later analysis, CDR3 sequences and most-parsimonious VDJ recombination scenarios were assigned using the TCRdist pipeline. In a later analysis, every TCR beta chain was defined by the combination of its CDR3 amino acid sequence and its V-gene family, and reads without a unique V-gene family were dropped. A later analysis removed 592 highly shared, low-generation-probability nucleotide sequences to deal with suspected cross-contamination and a sequencing artifact. For each public chain, a later analysis derived a clonal expansion index from normalized ranks of inferred template counts within each repertoire. Generation probabilities in a later analysis came from a VDJ recombination model fitted to out-of-frame rearrangements, and those results were checked against IGoR. In a later analysis, TCR-TCR, TCR-HLA and TCR-CMV co-occurrence was scored with hypergeometric tests, and a repertoire-size bias correction was applied to TCR pairs. In a later analysis, false discovery rates were estimated by permuting HLA or CMV assignments 20 times. In a later analysis, co-occurring TCRs were grouped with DBSCAN, and TCRdist sequence similarity was added when clustering was performed within HLA-allele-positive subsets. For co-occurrence clustering, repertoires with fewer than 30,000 or more than 120,000 public chains were excluded, along with a handful of repertoires with anomalous nucleotide sharing. What TCRdb holds here is the immuneACCESS table cut down to in-frame rearrangements. Part of the clones is not present; checked against another copy, under half of the missing clones reflect an unresolved V gene, and the others are unexplained. Clone size and V and J calls were adopted from that table, with D and trimming inferred from the DNA. The sample has 110,000 to 150,000 clones on record, around 10% of them singletons. The top ten constitute about 2% of the sample.

This entry comes from a study of cytomegalovirus exposure and HLA in healthy donors (dated by TCRdb to about 2017). About the study as a whole: An earlier analysis of approximately 600 of the donors reported 250 to 300 Gb of sequence data and 117 million unique TCR beta sequences from approximately 180 million T cells. Approximately 310 gigabases of sequencing data and approximately 80 million unique TCR sequences were included in an early release covering around 600 HLA-typed donors. Of the approximately 370 genotyped donors, 65% to 90% were placed in the genetic ancestry cluster associated with self-reported Caucasian donors. The aim of the study was to test whether cataloging public T cell receptors could identify signatures of past pathogen exposure. The study used immunosequencing to profile the T cell repertoires of under 700 subjects and linked those repertoires to cytomegalovirus serostatus. Along with the 666-subject first cohort, a separate validation cohort of more than 90 different subjects was used. To predict cytomegalovirus infection status, the study brought together high-throughput TCR immunosequencing, statistical association of individual TCRs with disease status, and machine learning. In a later analysis, previously published TCR beta repertoires from 666 donors were re-analyzed and high-resolution HLA genotyping was added so that TCR occurrence patterns could be studied. Rather than drawing on any new phenotypic data, the later analysis identified candidate immune exposures from TCR beta sequences and the way those sequences occurred across donors. In an earlier analysis of about 590 of the donors, high-throughput TCR beta sequencing was used to judge whether each TCR beta V gene segment behaved as functional or pseudogenic. Donor age, sex, ethnicity and CMV serostatus were compiled alongside the repertoire data. A later genetic analysis used genome-wide SNP genotypes for about three fifths of the roughly 700 donors, treating that subset as a discovery cohort. Every repertoire in the discovery cohort had been generated on one and the same sequencing platform. HLA typing covered class I and class II loci at four-digit resolution. The number of donors typed differed by locus, with about 629-640 for A, B, C, DRB1 and DQB1, about 500 for DQA1, some 570 for DPA1, and under 490 for DPB1. Five DR-DQ haplotypes were treated as single units for association and clustering because of strong linkage in the cohort. Among roughly 400 genotyped donors of the cohort, an average of roughly 230,000 unique TCR beta nucleotide sequences was sequenced per donor, of which roughly 17% were non-productive. Study-wide findings and limitations: In a later analysis, most CMV-associated TCR beta chains were found to appear HLA-restricted, with HLA associations seemingly driven largely by CMV exposure. This cohort had only TCR beta chains sequenced, and the lack of alpha or paired-chain data limited which features could be detected. CMV serostatus was the only immune exposure information available for the cohort. The classifier was reported to diagnose cytomegalovirus status with high specificity and sensitivity in both the original cohort and the validation cohort. The 87-base-pair reads could not distinguish some IMGT-functional V segments, including TRBV6-2 and TRBV6-3, so those segments were excluded. In a later analysis, 16,951 TCR beta sequences were associated with specific HLA alleles at a false discovery rate of 0.05. The presence/absence analyses assumed that sequencing depth was roughly uniform across donors, and that assumption may not be true. In a later analysis, the rate of TCR association differed among HLA loci, with DRB1 alleles having the most associated TCRs and HLA-C alleles having the fewest. Three of the identified cytomegalovirus-associated TCR beta chains were confirmed in vitro to be specific for cytomegalovirus antigens. Correlated functional status among segregating V segments might reflect linkage disequilibrium, but an unknown experimental factor could not be ruled out. A later analysis reported that several top co-occurrence clusters appeared linked to parvovirus B19, influenza, CMV and Epstein-Barr virus. Because counts were too low, more than 15 rarely observed V segments, including chromosome 9 orphons, were excluded from the earlier analysis of several hundred of the donors. A group of highly shared sequence variants was considered likely to be a technical artifact of the sequencing pipeline. Compared with the approximately 710-donor mean, donors in an Asian-associated ancestry cluster had fewer N-insertions in productive TCRs, according to a later genetic analysis. A total of 164 TCR beta chains were listed by the study as associated with cytomegalovirus. Broadly in line with IMGT annotations, most TCR beta V segments showed up in productive rearrangements about 87% or about 30% of the time in an earlier analysis of several hundred of the donors. In a later analysis, HLA-associated TCR beta chains were found to be more clonally expanded and to have lower generation probabilities than equally common non-associated chains. A further reported finding was that TCR beta sequences accurately predicted the HLA-A and HLA-B alleles for most subjects in the first cohort. It was suggested by the authors that the approach could potentially be generalized to other disease states and immunological phenotypes. Because HLA typing was missing for some donors at each locus, association tests included only the typed subset. Strong co-occurrence of HLA alleles, especially DR and DQ, made assigning TCR associations to individual alleles difficult. In a later genetic analysis, a missense DCLRE1C variant was associated with V-gene and J-gene trimming of TCR beta chains, and the association was replicated in an independent cohort. Most TCR sequences were observed very rarely across donors, whereas some public TCRs were present in many individuals.

This TCR was recovered from a male donor in good health and CMV-seronegative. Material for sequencing was PBMCs. The rearrangement combines TRBV28 with TRBJ1-1, with 8 bases aligning to TRBD1. The CDR3 here reads CASRPRTGKDFEAFF. The bases are TGTGCCAGCAGACCTCGGACAGGGAAGGACTTTGAAGCTTTCTTT.